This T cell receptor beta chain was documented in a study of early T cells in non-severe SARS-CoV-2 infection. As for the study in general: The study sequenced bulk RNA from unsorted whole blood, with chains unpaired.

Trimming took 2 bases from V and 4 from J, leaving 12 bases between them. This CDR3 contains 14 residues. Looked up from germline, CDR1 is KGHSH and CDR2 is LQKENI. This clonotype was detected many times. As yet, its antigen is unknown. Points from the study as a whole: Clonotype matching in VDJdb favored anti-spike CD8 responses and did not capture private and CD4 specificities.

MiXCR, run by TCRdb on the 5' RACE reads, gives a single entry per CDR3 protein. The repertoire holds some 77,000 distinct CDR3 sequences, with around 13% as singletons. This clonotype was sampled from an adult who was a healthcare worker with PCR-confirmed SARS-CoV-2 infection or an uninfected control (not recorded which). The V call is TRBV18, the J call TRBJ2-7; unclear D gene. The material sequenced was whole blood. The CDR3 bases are TGTGCCAGCTCACCAAGCAGTAGCAGATACGAGCAGTACTTC. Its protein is CASSPSSSRYEQYF.